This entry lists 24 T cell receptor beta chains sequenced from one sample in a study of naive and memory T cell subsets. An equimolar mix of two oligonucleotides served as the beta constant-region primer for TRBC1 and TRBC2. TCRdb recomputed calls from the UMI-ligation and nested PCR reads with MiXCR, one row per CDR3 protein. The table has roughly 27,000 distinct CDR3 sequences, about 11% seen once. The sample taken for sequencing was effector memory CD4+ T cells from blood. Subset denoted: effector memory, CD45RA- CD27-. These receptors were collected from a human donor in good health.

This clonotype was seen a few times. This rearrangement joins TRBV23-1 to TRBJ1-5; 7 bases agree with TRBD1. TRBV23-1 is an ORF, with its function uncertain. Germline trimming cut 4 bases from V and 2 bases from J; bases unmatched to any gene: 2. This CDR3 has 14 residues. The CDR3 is CASSPGQCNQPQHF. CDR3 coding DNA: TGCGCCAGCAGTCCGGGACAGTGCAATCAGCCCCAGCATTTT.

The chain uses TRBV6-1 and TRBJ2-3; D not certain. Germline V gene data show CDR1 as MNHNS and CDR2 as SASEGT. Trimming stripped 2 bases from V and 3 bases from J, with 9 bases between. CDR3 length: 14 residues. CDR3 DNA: TGTGCCAGCAGTGAACGGCAGAAAACAGATACGCAGTATTTT. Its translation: CASSERQKTDTQYF.

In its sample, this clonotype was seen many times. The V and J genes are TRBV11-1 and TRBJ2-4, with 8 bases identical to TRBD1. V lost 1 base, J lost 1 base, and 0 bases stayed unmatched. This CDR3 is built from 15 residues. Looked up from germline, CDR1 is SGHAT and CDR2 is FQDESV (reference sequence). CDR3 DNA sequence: TGTGCCAGCAGCTTAGGGACAGGGGCCAAAAACATTCAGTACTTC. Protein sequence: CASSLGTGAKNIQYF.

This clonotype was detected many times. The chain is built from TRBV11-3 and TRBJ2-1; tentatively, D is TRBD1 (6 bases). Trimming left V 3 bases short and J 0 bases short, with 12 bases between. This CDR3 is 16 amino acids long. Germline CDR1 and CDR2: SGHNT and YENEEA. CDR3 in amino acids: CASSFGDRRSYNEQFF. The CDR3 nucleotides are TGTGCCAGCAGCTTCGGCGACAGGCGCTCCTACAATGAGCAGTTCTTC.

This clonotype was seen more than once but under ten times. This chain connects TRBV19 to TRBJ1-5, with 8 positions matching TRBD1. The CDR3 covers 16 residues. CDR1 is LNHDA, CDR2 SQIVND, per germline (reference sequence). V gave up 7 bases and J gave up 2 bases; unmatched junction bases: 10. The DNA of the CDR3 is TGTGCCAGTACAAAGTCCCCGGGACAGGGCAATCAGCCCCAGCATTTT. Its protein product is CASTKSPGQGNQPQHF.

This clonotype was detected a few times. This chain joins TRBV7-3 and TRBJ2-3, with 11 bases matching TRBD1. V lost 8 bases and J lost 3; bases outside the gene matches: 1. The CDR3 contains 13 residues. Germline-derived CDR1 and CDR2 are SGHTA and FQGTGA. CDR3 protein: CASRDRGTDTQYF. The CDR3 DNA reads TGTGCCAGCCGGGACAGGGGGACAGATACGCAGTATTTT.

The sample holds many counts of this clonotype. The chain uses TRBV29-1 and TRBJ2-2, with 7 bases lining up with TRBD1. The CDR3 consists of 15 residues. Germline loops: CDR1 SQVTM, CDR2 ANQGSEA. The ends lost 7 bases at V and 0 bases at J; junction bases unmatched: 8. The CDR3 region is CSAIQGFPNTGELFF. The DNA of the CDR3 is TGCAGCGCCATACAGGGGTTCCCGAACACCGGGGAGCTGTTTTTT.

CDR3: CASSSRAGPYSNQPQHF. In DNA form, the CDR3 reads TGTGCCAGCAGTAGTAGGGCAGGGCCTTATAGCAATCAGCCCCAGCATTTT. The V gene is TRBV6-2 or TRBV6-3, the J gene TRBJ1-5; D may be TRBD1 (5 bases). This CDR3 is built from 17 residues. CDR1 and CDR2 from the germline V gene are MNHEY and SVGEGT. Trimming stripped 5 bases from V and 0 bases from J, with 17 bases between.

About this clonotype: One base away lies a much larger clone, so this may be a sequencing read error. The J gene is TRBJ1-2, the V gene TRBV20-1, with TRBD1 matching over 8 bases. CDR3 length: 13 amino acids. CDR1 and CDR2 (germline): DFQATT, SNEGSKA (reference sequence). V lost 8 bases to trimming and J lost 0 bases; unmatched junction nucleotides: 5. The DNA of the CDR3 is TGCAGTCTAGGACAGGGCACTAACTATGGCTACACCTTC. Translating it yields CSLGQGTNYGYTF.

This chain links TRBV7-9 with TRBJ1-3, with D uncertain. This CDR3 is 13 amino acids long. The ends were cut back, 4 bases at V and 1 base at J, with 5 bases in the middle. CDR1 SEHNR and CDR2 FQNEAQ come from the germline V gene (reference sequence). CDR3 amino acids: CASSSLSGNTIYF. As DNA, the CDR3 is TGTGCCAGCAGCTCTTTGTCTGGAAACACCATATATTTT.

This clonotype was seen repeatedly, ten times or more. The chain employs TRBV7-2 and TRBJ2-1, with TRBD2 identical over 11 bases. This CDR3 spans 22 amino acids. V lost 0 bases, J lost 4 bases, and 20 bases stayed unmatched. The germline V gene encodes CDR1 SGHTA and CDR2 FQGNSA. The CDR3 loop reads CASSLASRGFLAGGRDYNEQFF. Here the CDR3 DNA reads TGTGCCAGCAGCTTAGCCTCGAGAGGGTTTCTAGCGGGGGGCCGCGATTACAATGAGCAGTTCTTC.

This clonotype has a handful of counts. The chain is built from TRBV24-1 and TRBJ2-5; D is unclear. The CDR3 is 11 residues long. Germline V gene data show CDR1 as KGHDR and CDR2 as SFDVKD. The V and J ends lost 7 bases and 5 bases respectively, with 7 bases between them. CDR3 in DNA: TGTGCCACCAGCTCTGGGGAGACCCAGTACTTC. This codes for CATSSGETQYF.

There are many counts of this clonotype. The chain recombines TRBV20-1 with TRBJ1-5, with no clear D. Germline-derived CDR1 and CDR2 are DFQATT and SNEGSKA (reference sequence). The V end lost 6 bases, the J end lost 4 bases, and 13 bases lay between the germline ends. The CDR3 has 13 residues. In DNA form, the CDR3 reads TGCAGTGCATATAGGACGGCTAATCAGCCCCAGCATTTT. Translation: CSAYRTANQPQHF.

The chain's CDR3 is CASKVEDRIGNEQFF. Written as DNA, the CDR3 is TGTGCCAGCAAGGTTGAGGACAGGATCGGGAATGAGCAGTTCTTC. The chain employs TRBV27 and TRBJ2-1; 7 nucleotides agree with TRBD1. After removal of 7 bases from V and 7 bases from J, the junction contained 13 bases not matched to a gene. This CDR3 spans 15 amino acids. Germline values: CDR1 MNHEY, CDR2 SMNVEV (reference sequence).

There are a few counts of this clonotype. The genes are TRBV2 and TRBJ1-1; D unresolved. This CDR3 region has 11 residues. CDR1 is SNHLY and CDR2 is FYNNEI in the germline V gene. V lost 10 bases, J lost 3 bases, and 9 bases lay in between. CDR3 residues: CATEKYTEAFF. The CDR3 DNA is TGTGCCACAGAAAAGTACACTGAAGCTTTCTTT.

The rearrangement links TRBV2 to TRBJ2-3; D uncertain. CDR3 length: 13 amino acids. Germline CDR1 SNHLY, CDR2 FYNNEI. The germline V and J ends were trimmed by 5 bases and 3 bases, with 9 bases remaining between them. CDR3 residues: CASSPRATDTQYF. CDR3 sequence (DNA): TGTGCCAGCAGTCCGAGAGCTACAGATACGCAGTATTTT.

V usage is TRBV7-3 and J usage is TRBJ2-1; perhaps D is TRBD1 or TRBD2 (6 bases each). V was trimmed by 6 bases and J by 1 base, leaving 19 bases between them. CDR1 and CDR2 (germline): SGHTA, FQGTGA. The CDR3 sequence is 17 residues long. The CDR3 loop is CASSSLGGSRSYNEQFF. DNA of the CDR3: TGTGCCAGCAGTAGTTTAGGGGGGAGTAGGTCCTACAATGAGCAGTTCTTC.

CDR3 residues: CASSLGANTEAFF. The DNA of the CDR3 is TGTGCCAGCAGCTTAGGGGCGAACACTGAAGCTTTCTTT. V gene TRBV7-2 combines with J gene TRBJ1-1; D unclear. CDR1 and CDR2 (germline): SGHTA, FQGNSA. The CDR3 contains 13 residues. V was trimmed by 1 base and J by 1 base, leaving 4 bases between them. Full variable domain (missing parts from reference TRBV7-2 and TRBJ1-1): GAGVSQSPSNKVTEKGKDVELRCDPISGHTALYWYRQSLGQGLEFLIYFQGNSAPDKSGLPSDRFSAERTGGSVSTLTIQRTQQEDSAVYLCASSLGANTEAFFGQGTRLTVV.

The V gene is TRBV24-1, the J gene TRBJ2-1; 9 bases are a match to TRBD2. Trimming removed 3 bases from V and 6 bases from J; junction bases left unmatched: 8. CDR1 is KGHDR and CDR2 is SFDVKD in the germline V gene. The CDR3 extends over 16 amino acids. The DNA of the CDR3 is TGTGCCACCAGTGATCCTAGCGGGATGGCATCCAATGAGCAGTTCTTC. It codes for CATSDPSGMASNEQFF.

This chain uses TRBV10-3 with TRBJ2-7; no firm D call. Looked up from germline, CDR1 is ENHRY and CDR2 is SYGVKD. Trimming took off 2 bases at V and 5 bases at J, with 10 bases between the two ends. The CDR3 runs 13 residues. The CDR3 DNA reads TGTGCCATCAGTGAGCCTGTTGGGGACGAGCAGTACTTC. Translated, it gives CAISEPVGDEQYF.

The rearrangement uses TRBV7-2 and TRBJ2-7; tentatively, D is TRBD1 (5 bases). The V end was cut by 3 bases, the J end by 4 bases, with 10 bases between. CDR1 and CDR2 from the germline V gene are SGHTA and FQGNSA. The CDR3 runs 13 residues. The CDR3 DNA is TGTGCCAGCAGCTTTGCAGGGAAGTACGAGCAGTACTTC. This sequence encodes CASSFAGKYEQYF.

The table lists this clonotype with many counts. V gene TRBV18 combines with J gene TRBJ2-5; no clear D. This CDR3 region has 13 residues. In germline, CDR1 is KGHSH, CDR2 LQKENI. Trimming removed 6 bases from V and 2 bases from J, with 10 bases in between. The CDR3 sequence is CASSRDIQETQYF. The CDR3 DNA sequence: TGTGCCAGCTCCCGAGACATTCAAGAGACCCAGTACTTC.

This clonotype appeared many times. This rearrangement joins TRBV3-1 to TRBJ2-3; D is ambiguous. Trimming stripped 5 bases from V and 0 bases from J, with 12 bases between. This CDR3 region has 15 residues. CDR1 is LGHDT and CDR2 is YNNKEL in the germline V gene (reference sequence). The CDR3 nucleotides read TGTGCCAGCAGCGAGAGGTCGTACAGCACAGATACGCAGTATTTT. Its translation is CASSERSYSTDTQYF.

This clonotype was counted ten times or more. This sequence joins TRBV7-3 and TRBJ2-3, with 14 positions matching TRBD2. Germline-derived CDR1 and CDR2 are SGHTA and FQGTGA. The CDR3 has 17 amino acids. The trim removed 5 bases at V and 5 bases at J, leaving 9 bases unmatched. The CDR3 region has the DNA TGTGCCAGCAGCCTTGGGACTAGCGGGAGTCGTCGAGATACGCAGTATTTT. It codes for CASSLGTSGSRRDTQYF.